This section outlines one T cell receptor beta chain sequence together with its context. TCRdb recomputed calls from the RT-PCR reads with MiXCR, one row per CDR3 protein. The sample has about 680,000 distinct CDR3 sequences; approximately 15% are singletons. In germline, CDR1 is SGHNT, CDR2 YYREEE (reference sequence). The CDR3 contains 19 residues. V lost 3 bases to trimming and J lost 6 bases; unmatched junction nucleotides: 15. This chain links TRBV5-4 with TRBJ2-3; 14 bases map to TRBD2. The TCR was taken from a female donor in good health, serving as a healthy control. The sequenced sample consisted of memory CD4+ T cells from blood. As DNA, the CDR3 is TGTGCCAGCAGCTCGGGGGGGACTAGCGGGAGCACGCGAGGGGATACGCAGTATTTT. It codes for CASSSGGTSGSTRGDTQYF. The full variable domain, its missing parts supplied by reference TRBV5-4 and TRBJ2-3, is ETGVTQSPTHLIKTRGQQVTLRCSSQSGHNTVSWYQQALGQGPQFIFQYYREEENGRGNFPPRFSGLQFPNYSSELNVNALELDDSALYLCASSSGGTSGSTRGDTQYFGPGTRLTVL.